The clone carrying this T cell receptor (beta chain) was counted ten times or more. The antigen remains undetermined. Library construction for TCR beta used iRepertoire HTBI primers and Arm-PCR of CDR3 regions. MiXCR, run by TCRdb on the multiplex PCR reads, gives a single entry per CDR3 protein. Among approximately 300,000 distinct CDR3 sequences listed, over 15% were seen once. Specified time point: newly diagnosed GD, antithyroid drugs for less than 3 months. After RNA was extracted from PBMCs, the TCR library was made from it. Diagnosis followed American Thyroid Association guidelines for Graves' disease. The collection involved drawing roughly 9.1 milliliters of peripheral blood into EDTA tubes. Trimming at V came to 8 bases and at J to 5 bases, leaving 10 bases not matched to a gene. This CDR3 has 14 residues. Germline loops: CDR1 LNHDA, CDR2 SQIVND (reference sequence). The data stem from a study of regulatory T cells in long-lasting Graves disease. Points from the study as a whole: Patients with persistent disease showed a bias toward TRBV28, TRBJ1-2 and TRBJ2-5.

The chain has TRBV19 and TRBJ1-1, with 8 bases fitting TRBD1. The sequencing here drew on peripheral blood mononuclear cells (PBMCs), taken at new diagnosis, from a patient treated with antithyroid drugs. The sequence came from a female donor with Graves disease. The CDR3 sequence: CASCDRGYGTEAFF. In nucleotides, the CDR3 is TGTGCCAGTTGCGACAGGGGATATGGGACTGAAGCTTTCTTT.